The clone carrying this TCR beta chain was detected only once. The data stem from a study of T cell changes during pregnancy in multiple sclerosis. Germline CDR1 is SGHRS and CDR2 is YFSETQ. This CDR3 spans 17 amino acids. V was clipped by 2 bases and J by 2 bases; unmatched bases: 7. Sequenced by immunoSEQ multiplex PCR; TCRdb stores in-frame clones only, minus some. The sample lists tens of thousands of clones, just under 95% occurring once. This chain links TRBV5-1 with TRBJ2-1; 10 bases map to TRBD1. The sequence was obtained from a female donor in good health, enrolled as a control in a pregnancy study. Sequenced here: peripheral blood, sampled in the third trimester of pregnancy. CDR3 amino acids: CASSLGDRGRPYNEQFF. The CDR3 nucleotides are TGCGCCAGCAGCTTAGGGGACAGGGGCCGACCCTACAATGAGCAGTTCTTC.